This TCR beta chain was recovered during a study of sequential checkpoint blockade in melanoma. Study-wide context: Arm A got nivolumab then ipilimumab; arm B the reverse, 1:1.

Profiled with immunoSEQ multiplex PCR; TCRdb holds only in-frame clones, not every one. The data show approximately 10,000 clones, roughly 80% seen once. Trimming removed 10 bases from V and 7 bases from J; junction bases left unmatched: 9. Germline CDR1 SGHAT, CDR2 FQDESV (reference sequence). The CDR3 runs to 13 residues. Treatment indicated: randomized to nivolumab then ipilimumab (arm A) or the reverse (arm B). Live CD3+CD8+ CD19− CD56− cells were sorted from PBMCs. The source is a human donor with melanoma. The rearrangement joins TRBV11-1 to TRBJ2-1, with 8 positions matching TRBD1. The starting material was CD8+ T cells sorted from blood (inferred from file names), obtained from a patient given nivolumab and ipilimumab in sequence. The CDR3 loop reads CATGQGVWNEQFF. The CDR3 DNA reads as TGTGCCACCGGACAGGGAGTTTGGAATGAGCAGTTCTTC.